These 5 T cell receptor beta chains share one sample of origin, sequenced in a study of shared clonotypes between healthy human individuals. This table comes from immunoSEQ multiplex PCR, and its TCRdb copy is limited to in-frame clones, with some not included. The sample includes 2 million to 2.5 million clones, more than 85% of them seen just once. The specimen was naive CD4+ T cells from PBMCs. Subset reported: CD45RA+ positively selected. All receptors come from a young man in good health. Some clones in this sample may be carry-over from other donors' samples.

DNA of the CDR3: TGTGCCAGCAGCCTTTCCACGGGTGCGCACGAAAAACTGTTTTTT. The encoded protein is CASSLSTGAHEKLFF. The chain recombines TRBV6-5 with TRBJ1-4; D is uncertain. The V end lost 6 bases, the J end lost 8 bases, and 19 bases lay between the germline ends. The CDR3 has 15 amino acids. In germline, CDR1 is MNHEY, CDR2 SVGAGI.

The chain joins TRBV5-3 to TRBJ2-7; 10 nucleotides match TRBD2. TRBV5-3 is an ORF; its function is uncertain. V trimming: 5 bases; J trimming: 6 bases; junction bases outside the gene matches: 14. This CDR3 has 16 residues. CDR3: CARRHEPSGRALEQYF. CDR3 bases: TGTGCCAGAAGACACGAACCAAGCGGGAGGGCCCTCGAGCAGTACTTC.

The chain joins TRBV5-1 to TRBJ2-2, with D unclear. The CDR3 length is 15 residues. V lost 4 bases, J lost 0 bases, and 10 bases lay in between. Germline V gene data show CDR1 as SGHRS and CDR2 as YFSETQ. CDR3 sequence reads: CASSLISANTGELFF. Written as DNA, the CDR3 is TGCGCCAGCAGCCTTATTTCCGCGAACACCGGGGAGCTGTTTTTT.

The chain has TRBV30 and TRBJ2-4; 8 nucleotides match TRBD1. V gave up 3 bases and J gave up 7 bases; unmatched junction bases: 11. The CDR3 is made up of 15 amino acids. CDR1 GTSNPN and CDR2 SVGIG come from the germline V gene (reference sequence). CDR3 bases: TGTGCCTGGAGCAAGACAGGGGAGCGTTCGAACATTCAGTACTTC. This translates into CAWSKTGERSNIQYF. Using reference TRBV30 and TRBJ2-4 for the parts outside the CDR3, the full variable domain is SQTIHQWPATLVQPVGSPLSLECTVEGTSNPNLYWYRQAAGRGLQLLFYSVGIGQISSEVPQNLSASRPQDRQFILSSKKLLLSDSGFYLCAWSKTGERSNIQYFGAGTRLSVL.

This chain joins TRBV5-1 and TRBJ2-1; 7 bases map to TRBD2. The CDR3 sequence is 17 residues long. CDR1 and CDR2 (germline): SGHRS, YFSETQ. Trimming cost V 4 bases and J 5 bases; bases outside gene matches: 15. CDR3 sequence: CASSPRIAGERDNEQFF. The CDR3 bases are TGCGCCAGCAGCCCCCGGATTGCGGGAGAGAGGGACAATGAGCAGTTCTTC.